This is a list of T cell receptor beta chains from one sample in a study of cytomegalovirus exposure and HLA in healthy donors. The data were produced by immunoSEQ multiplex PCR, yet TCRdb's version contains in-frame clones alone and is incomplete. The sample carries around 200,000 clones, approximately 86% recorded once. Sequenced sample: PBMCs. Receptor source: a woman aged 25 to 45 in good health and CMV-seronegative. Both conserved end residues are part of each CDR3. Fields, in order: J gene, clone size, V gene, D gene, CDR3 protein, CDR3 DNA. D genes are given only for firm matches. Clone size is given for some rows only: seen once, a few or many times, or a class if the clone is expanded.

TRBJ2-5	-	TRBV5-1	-	CASSLQETQYF	TGCGCCAGCAGCCTACAAGAGACCCAGTACTTC
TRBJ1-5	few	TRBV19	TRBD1	CAPPRQGDESQPQHF	TGTGCCCCACCCCGACAGGGCGATGAAAGTCAGCCCCAGCATTTT
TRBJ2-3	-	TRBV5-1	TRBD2	CASSLALAGSFLDTQYF	TGCGCCAGCAGCTTGGCACTAGCGGGGTCTTTCTTAGATACGCAGTATTTT
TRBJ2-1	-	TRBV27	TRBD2	CASSLSAGTSSYNEQFF	TGTGCCAGCAGTTTATCAGCCGGGACTAGCTCCTACAATGAGCAGTTCTTC
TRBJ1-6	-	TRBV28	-	CASSLRTSSGSSYNSPLHF	TGTGCCAGCAGTTTACGTACCTCATCCGGGAGCTCCTATAATTCACCCCTCCACTTT
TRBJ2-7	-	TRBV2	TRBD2	CASAKLAGGSEQYF	TGTGCCAGCGCGAAACTAGCGGGGGGATCCGAGCAGTACTTC
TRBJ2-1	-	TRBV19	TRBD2	CASTWTGGSYNEQFF	TGTGCCAGTACTTGGACGGGAGGATCCTACAATGAGCAGTTCTTC
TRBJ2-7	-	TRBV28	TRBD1	CASSSPGGDIYEQYF	TGTGCCAGCAGTTCCCCAGGGGGCGACATTTACGAGCAGTACTTC
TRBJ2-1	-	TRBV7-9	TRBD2	CASSLASGIYNEQFF	TGTGCCAGCAGCTTAGCTAGCGGGATCTACAATGAGCAGTTCTTC
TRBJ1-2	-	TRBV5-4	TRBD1	CASSLDDRGADGYTF	TGTGCCAGCAGCTTGGATGACAGGGGGGCGGATGGCTACACCTTC
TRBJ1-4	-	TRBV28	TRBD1	CASSLTGTGAEKLFF	TGTGCCAGCAGTTTAACCGGGACAGGGGCTGAAAAACTGTTTTTT
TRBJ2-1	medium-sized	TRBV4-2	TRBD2	CASSSRTSGGANEQFF	TGTGCCAGCAGCTCGCGGACTAGCGGGGGGGCCAATGAGCAGTTCTTC
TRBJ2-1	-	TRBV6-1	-	CASSPEPPFEFF	TGTGCCAGCAGTCCGGAGCCACCCTTTGAGTTCTTC
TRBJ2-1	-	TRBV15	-	CATSRRGAVYNEQFF	TGTGCCACCAGCAGACGGGGGGCAGTCTACAATGAGCAGTTCTTC
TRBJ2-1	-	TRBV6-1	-	CASTFQYEQFF	TGTGCCAGCACGTTCCAGTACGAGCAGTTCTTC
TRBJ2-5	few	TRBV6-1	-	CASSEDGETQYF	TGTGCCAGCAGTGAAGACGGGGAGACCCAGTACTTC
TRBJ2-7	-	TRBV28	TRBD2	CASSRGTSASYEQYF	TGTGCCAGCAGCCGTGGGACTAGCGCTTCCTACGAGCAGTACTTC
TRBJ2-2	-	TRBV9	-	CASSDDVVGVFTGELFF	TGTGCCAGCAGCGACGATGTGGTGGGAGTGTTCACCGGGGAGCTGTTTTTT
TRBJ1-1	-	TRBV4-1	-	CASSQDLGVLNTEAFF	TGCGCCAGCAGCCAAGATCTAGGAGTATTGAACACTGAAGCTTTCTTT
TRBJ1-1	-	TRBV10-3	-	CAITMGQRNTEAFF	TGTGCCATCACCATGGGACAACGGAACACTGAAGCTTTCTTT
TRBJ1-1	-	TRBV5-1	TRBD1	CASSSIGQGEAFF	TGCGCCAGCAGCTCTATCGGACAGGGTGAAGCTTTCTTT
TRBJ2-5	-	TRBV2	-	CASSPDRAGRQETQYF	TGTGCCAGCAGCCCCGATAGGGCAGGGCGCCAAGAGACCCAGTACTTC
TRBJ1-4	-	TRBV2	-	CASSTDGENEKLFF	TGTGCCAGCAGTACAGACGGCGAGAATGAAAAACTGTTTTTT
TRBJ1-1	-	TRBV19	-	CASSIFVRTEAFF	TGTGCCAGTAGTATTTTTGTCCGTACTGAAGCTTTCTTT
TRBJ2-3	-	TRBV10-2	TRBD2	CASSESMGGGRDTQYF	TGCGCCAGCAGTGAGTCGATGGGCGGGGGAAGGGATACGCAGTATTTT
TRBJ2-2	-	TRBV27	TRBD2	CASSPPGLARGTGELFF	TGTGCCAGCAGTCCACCGGGACTAGCGAGGGGCACCGGGGAGCTGTTTTTT
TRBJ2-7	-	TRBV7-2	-	CASSPQVAEAYEQYF	TGTGCCAGCAGCCCCCAGGTAGCGGAGGCCTACGAGCAGTACTTC
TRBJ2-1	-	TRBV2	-	CASSEASHGRTEQFF	TGTGCCAGCAGTGAAGCGAGTCATGGGCGCACTGAGCAGTTCTTC
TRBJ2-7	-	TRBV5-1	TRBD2	CASSPTSGSSYEQYF	TGCGCCAGCAGCCCTACTAGCGGCAGCTCCTACGAGCAGTACTTC
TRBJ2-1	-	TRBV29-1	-	CSADRISYNEQFF	TGCAGCGCCGACAGGATCTCCTACAATGAGCAGTTCTTC
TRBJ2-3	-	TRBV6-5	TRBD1	CASSRDRADTQYF	TGTGCCAGCAGCCGGGACAGGGCGGATACGCAGTATTTT
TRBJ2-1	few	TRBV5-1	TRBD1	CASSNAGTGPPYNEQFF	TGCGCCAGCAGCAATGCCGGGACAGGACCTCCCTACAATGAGCAGTTCTTC
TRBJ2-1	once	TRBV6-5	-	CASSYSGLAYEQFF	TGTGCCAGCAGTTACTCGGGGCTAGCGTATGAGCAGTTCTTC
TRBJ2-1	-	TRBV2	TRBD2	CASSSSRLAGGNEQFF	TGTGCCAGCAGTTCATCTCGACTAGCGGGAGGGAATGAGCAGTTCTTC
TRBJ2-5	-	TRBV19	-	CASSINGGAFGETQYF	TGTGCCAGTAGTATTAATGGGGGCGCGTTCGGAGAGACCCAGTACTTC
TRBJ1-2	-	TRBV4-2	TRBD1	CASSQGGQPNYGYTF	TGTGCCAGCAGCCAAGGGGGACAGCCAAACTATGGCTACACCTTC
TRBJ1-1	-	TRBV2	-	CASSERRTNTEAFF	TGTGCCAGCAGTGAACGCAGGACAAACACTGAAGCTTTCTTT
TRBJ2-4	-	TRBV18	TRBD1	CASSLTTGEWDAKNIQYF	TGTGCCAGCTCTCTTACTACAGGGGAGTGGGACGCCAAAAACATTCAGTACTTC
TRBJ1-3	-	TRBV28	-	CASSLTGPPGNTIYF	TGTGCCAGCAGTTTAACAGGGCCTCCTGGAAACACCATATATTTT
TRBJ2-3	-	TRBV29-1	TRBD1	CSATGTGSDTQYF	TGCAGCGCCACCGGGACAGGGTCAGATACGCAGTATTTT
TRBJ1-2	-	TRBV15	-	CATSRERAAGYTF	TGTGCCACCAGCAGAGAGCGGGCAGCTGGCTACACCTTC
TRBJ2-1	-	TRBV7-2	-	CASSLARYNEQFF	TGTGCCAGCAGCTTAGCGCGGTACAATGAGCAGTTCTTC
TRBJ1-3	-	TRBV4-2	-	CASSQERSWNTGNTIYF	TGTGCCAGCAGCCAAGAGAGGAGCTGGAATACTGGAAACACCATATATTTT
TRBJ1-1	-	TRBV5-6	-	CASSFGGRGTEAFF	TGTGCCAGCAGCTTTGGGGGGAGGGGCACTGAAGCTTTCTTT
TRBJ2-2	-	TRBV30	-	CAWKKGQNTGELFF	TGTGCCTGGAAGAAGGGGCAGAACACCGGGGAGCTGTTTTTT
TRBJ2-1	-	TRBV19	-	CASSFGLNNEQFF	TGTGCCAGTAGTTTCGGGTTAAACAATGAGCAGTTCTTC